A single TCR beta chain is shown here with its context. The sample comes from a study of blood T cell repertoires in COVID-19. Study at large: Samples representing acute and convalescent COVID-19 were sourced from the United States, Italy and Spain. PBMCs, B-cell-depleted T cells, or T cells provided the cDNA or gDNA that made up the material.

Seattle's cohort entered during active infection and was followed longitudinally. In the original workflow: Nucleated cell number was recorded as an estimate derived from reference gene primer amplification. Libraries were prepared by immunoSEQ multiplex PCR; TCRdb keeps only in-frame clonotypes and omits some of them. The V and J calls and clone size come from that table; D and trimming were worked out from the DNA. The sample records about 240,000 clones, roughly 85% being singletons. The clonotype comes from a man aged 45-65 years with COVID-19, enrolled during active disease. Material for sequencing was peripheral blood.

The CDR3 DNA follows: TGTGCCAGCAAAGACCGGGACAGGTCATACGAGCAGTACTTC. Encoded protein: CASKDRDRSYEQYF. The chain combines TRBV6-5 with TRBJ2-7; TRBD1 matches at 8 bases. The CDR3 has 14 residues. Germline values: CDR1 MNHEY, CDR2 SVGAGI. V was pared by 7 bases and J by 4 bases, with 9 bases of the junction left unmatched.